This TCR beta chain appears in the sequencing data of a study of T cells in Graves' hyperthyroidism and ophthalmopathy. What was amplified from RNA transcripts were TCR beta CDR3 regions. HTBI primers were used for first-round RT-PCR of the TCR CDR3. TCRdb re-called the multiplex PCR reads with MiXCR, one entry per CDR3 protein. The profile shows fewer than 700,000 distinct CDR3 sequences, 17% of them singletons. This clonotype was seen at least ten times. Germline CDR1 DFQATT, CDR2 SNEGSKA (reference sequence). Unmatched junction bases numbered 4, after V lost 3 bases and J lost 2 bases. The length of the CDR3 is 14 residues.

This sequence originates from a woman aged 18 to 35 with Graves' ophthalmopathy. The material sequenced was blood. The chain links TRBV20-1 to TRBJ1-5; 7 nucleotides align to TRBD1. CDR3 in amino acids: CSASPGGGNQPQHF. As DNA, the CDR3 is TGCAGTGCTAGTCCAGGGGGGGGCAATCAGCCCCAGCATTTT.